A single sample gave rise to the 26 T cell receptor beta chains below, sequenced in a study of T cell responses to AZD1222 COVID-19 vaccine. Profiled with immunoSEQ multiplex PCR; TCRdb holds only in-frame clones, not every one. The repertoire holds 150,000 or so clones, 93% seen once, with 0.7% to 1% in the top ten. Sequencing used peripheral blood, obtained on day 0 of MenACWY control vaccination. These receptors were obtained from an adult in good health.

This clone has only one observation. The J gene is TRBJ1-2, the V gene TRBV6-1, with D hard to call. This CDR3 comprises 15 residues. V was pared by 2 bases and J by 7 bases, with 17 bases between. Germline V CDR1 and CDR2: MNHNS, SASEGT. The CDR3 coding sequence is TGTGCCAGCAGTGAATTAAGTCTCCCGTCGGGTGGCTACACCTTC. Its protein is CASSELSLPSGGYTF.

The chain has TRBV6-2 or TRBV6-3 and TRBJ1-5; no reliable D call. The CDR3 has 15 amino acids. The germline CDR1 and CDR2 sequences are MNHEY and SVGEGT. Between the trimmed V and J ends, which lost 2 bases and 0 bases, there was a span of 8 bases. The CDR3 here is CASSYGRYSNQPQHF. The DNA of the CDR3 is TGTGCCAGCAGTTACGGAAGATATAGCAATCAGCCCCAGCATTTT.

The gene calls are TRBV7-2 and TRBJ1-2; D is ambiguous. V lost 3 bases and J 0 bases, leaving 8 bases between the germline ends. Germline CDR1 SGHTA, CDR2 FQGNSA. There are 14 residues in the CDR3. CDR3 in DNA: TGTGCCAGCAGCTTCGGAGGAGCTAACTATGGCTACACCTTC. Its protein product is CASSFGGANYGYTF.

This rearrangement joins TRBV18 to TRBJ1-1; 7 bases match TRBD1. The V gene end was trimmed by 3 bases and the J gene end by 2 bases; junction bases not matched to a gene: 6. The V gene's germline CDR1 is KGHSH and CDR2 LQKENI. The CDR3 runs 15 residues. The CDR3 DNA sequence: TGTGCCAGCTCACCTTCCTACAGGGGAAACACTGAAGCTTTCTTT. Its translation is CASSPSYRGNTEAFF.

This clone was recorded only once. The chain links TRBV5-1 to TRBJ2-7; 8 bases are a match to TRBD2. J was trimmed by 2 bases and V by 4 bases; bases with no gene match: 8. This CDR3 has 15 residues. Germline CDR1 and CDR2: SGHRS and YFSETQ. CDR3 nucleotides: TGCGCCAGCAGCCAGATAGCGGGGATAGCCTACGAGCAGTACTTC. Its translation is CASSQIAGIAYEQYF.

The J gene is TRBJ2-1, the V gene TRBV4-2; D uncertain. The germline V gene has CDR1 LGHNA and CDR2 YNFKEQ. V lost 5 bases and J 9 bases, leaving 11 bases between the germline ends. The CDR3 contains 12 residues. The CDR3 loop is CASSFQRFEQFF. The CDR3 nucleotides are TGTGCCAGCAGCTTTCAGAGATTTGAGCAGTTCTTC.

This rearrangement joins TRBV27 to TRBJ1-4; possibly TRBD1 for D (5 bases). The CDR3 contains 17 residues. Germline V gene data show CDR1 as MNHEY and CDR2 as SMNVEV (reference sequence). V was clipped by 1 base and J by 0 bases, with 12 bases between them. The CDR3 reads CASSLWGRAATNEKLFF. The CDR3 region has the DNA TGTGCCAGCAGTTTATGGGGCAGGGCTGCAACTAATGAAAAACTGTTTTTT.

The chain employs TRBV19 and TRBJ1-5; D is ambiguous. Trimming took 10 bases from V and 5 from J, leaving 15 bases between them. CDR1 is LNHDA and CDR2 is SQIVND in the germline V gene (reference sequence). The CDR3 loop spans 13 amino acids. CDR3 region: CATQIGEDQPQHF. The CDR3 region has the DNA TGTGCCACCCAAATCGGGGAGGATCAGCCCCAGCATTTT.

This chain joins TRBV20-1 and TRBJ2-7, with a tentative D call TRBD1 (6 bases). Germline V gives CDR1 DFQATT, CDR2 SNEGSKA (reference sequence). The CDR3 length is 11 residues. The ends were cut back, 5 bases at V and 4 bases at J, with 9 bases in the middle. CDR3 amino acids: CSARGGYEQYF. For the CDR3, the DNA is TGCAGTGCTCGAGGGGGTTACGAGCAGTACTTC.

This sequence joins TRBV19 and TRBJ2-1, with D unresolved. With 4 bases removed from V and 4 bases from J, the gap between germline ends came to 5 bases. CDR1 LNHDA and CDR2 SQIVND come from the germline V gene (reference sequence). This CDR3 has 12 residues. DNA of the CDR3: TGTGCCAGTAGTACAGGTTACAATGAGCAGTTCTTC. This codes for CASSTGYNEQFF.

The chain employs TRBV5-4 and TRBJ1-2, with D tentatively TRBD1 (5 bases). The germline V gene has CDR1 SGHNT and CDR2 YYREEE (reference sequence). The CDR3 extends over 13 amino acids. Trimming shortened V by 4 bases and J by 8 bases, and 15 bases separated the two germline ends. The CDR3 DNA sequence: TGTGCCAGCAGCGAACAGGCGCCTGGGGGCTACACCTTC. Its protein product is CASSEQAPGGYTF.

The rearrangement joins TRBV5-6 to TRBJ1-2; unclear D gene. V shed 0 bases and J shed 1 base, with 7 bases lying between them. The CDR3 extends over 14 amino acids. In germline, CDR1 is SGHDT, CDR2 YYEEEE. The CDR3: CASSLDADNYGYTF. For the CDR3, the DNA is TGTGCCAGCAGCTTGGATGCAGATAACTATGGCTACACCTTC.

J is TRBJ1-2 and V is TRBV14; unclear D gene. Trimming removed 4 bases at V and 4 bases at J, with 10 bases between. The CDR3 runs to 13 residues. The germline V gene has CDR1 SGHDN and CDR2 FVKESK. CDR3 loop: CASSLKAVYGYTF. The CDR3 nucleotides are TGTGCCAGCAGCCTAAAAGCCGTCTATGGCTACACCTTC.

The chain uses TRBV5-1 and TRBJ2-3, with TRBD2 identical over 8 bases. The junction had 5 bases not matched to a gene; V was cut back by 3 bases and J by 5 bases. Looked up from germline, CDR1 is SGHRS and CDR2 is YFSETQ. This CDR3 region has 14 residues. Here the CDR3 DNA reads TGCGCCAGCAGCTATGGACTAGCATTAGATACGCAGTATTTT. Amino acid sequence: CASSYGLALDTQYF.

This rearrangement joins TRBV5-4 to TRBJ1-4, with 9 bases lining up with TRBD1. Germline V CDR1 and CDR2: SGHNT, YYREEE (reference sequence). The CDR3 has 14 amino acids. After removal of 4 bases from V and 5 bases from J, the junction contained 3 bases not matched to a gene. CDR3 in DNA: TGTGCCAGCAGCCTCGACAGGGGGAATGAAAAACTGTTTTTT. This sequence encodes CASSLDRGNEKLFF.

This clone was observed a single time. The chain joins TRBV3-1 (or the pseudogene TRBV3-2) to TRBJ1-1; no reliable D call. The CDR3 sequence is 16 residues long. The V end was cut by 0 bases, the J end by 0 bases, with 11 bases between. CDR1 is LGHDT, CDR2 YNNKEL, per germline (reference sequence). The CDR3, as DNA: TGTGCCAGCAGCCAAGAGAATTCCCGGGTGAACACTGAAGCTTTCTTT. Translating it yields CASSQENSRVNTEAFF.

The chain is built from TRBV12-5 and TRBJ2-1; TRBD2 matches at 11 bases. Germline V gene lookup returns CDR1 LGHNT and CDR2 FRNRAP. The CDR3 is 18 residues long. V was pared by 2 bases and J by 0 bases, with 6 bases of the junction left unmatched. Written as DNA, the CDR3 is TGTGCTAGTGGTTTGACGCGGACTAGCGGGCCCTCCTACAATGAGCAGTTCTTC. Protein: CASGLTRTSGPSYNEQFF.

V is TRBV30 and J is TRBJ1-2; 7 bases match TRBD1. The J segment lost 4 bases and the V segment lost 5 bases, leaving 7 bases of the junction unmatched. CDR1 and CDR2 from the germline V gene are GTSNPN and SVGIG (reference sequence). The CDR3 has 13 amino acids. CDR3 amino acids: CAWSPDRAYGYTF. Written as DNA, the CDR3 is TGTGCCTGGTCACCAGACAGGGCCTATGGCTACACCTTC.

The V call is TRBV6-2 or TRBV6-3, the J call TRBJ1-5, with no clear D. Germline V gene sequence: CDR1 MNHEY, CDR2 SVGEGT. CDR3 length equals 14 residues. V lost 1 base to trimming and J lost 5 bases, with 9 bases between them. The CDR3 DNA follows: TGTGCCAGCAGTTACTGGGGTGGCCATCAGCCCCAGCATTTT. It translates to CASSYWGGHQPQHF.

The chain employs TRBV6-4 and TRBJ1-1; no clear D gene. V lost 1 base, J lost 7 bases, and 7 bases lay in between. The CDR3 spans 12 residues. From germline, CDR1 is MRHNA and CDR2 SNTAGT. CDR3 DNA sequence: TGTGCCAGCAGTGACTGGGGTGGTGAAGCTTTCTTT. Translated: CASSDWGGEAFF.

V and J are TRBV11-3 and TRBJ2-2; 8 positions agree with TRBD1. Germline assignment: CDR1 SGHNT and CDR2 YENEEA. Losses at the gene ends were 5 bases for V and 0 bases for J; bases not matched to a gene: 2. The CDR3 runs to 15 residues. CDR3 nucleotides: TGTGCCAGCAGCCAGGACAGGGCGAACACCGGGGAGCTGTTTTTT. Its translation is CASSQDRANTGELFF.

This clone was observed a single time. The CDR3 is CASGQGYYGYTF. Here the CDR3 DNA reads TGTGCCAGCGGTCAGGGGTACTATGGCTACACCTTC. The V call is TRBV28, the J call TRBJ1-2, with D perhaps TRBD1 (6 bases). CDR3 length: 12 residues. The V gene's germline CDR1 is MDHEN and CDR2 SYDVKM. V shed 8 bases and J shed 3 bases, with 10 bases lying between them.

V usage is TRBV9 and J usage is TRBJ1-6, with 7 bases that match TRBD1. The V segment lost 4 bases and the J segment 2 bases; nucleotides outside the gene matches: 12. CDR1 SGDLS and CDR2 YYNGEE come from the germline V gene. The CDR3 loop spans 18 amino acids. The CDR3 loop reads CASSPRGDRKTYNSPLHF. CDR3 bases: TGTGCCAGCAGCCCCCGGGGGGACAGAAAGACCTATAATTCACCCCTCCACTTT.

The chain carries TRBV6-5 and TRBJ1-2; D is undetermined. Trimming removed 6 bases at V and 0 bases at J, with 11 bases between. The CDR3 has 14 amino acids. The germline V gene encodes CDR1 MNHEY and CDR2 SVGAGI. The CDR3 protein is CASSWLNANYGYTF. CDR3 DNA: TGTGCCAGCAGCTGGCTTAACGCTAACTATGGCTACACCTTC.

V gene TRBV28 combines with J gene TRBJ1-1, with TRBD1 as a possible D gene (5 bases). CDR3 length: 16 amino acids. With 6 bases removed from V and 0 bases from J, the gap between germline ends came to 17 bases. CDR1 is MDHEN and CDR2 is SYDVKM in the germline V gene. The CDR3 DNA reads TGTGCCAGCAGCTACCCAGGGATCTCAATGAACACTGAAGCTTTCTTT. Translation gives CASSYPGISMNTEAFF.

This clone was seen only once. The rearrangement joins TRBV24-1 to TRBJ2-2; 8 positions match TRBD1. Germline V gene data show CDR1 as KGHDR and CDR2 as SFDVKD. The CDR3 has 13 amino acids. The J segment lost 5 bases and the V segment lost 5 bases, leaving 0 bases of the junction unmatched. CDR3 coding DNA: TGTGCCACCAGTGGGACAGGGACCGGGGAGCTGTTTTTT. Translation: CATSGTGTGELFF.